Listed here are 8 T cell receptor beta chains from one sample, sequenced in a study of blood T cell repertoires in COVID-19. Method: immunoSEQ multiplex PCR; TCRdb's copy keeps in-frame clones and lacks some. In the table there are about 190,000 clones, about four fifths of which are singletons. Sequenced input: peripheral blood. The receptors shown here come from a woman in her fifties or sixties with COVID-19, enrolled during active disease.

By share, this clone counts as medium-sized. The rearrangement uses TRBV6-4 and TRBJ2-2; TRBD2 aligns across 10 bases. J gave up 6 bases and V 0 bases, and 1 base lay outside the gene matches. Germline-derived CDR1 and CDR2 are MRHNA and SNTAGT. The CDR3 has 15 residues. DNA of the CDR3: TGTGCCAGCAGTGACTCAGCGGGAGGGCCCGGGGAGCTGTTTTTT. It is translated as CASSDSAGGPGELFF.

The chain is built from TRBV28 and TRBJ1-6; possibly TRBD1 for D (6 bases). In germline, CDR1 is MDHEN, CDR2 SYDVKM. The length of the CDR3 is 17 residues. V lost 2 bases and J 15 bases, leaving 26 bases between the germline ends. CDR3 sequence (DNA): TGTGCCAGCAGTTTACGGCTATTAACAGGCCAATGGGGGCTCCTCCACTTT. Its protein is CASSLRLLTGQWGLLHF.

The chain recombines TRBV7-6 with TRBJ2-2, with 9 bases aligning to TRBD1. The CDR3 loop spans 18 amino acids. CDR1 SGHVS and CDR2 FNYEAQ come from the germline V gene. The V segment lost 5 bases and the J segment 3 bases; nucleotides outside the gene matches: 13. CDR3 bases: TGTGCCAGCAGCCTAACCGGGGGACAGGGTAGGGACACCGGGGAGCTGTTTTTT. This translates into CASSLTGGQGRDTGELFF.

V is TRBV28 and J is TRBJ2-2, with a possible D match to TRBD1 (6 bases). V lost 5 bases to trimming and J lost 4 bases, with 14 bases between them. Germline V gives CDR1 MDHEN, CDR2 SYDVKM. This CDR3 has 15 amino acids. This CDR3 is CASSKWTVSTGELFF. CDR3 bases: TGTGCCAGCAGTAAGTGGACAGTGAGCACCGGGGAGCTGTTTTTT.

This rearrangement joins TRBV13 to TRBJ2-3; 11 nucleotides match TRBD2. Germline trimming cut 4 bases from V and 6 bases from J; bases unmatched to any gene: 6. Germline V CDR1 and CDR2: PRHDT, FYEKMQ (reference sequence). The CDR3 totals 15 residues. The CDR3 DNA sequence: TGTGCCAGCAGCTGGGTGACTAGCGGGGTTGATACGCAGTATTTT. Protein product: CASSWVTSGVDTQYF.

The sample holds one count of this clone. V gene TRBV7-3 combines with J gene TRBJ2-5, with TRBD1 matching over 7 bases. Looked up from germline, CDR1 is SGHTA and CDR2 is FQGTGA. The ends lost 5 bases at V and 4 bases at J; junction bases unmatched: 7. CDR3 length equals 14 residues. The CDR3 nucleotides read TGTGCCAGCAGCAGTACAGGGGCGCGAGAGACCCAGTACTTC. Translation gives CASSSTGARETQYF.

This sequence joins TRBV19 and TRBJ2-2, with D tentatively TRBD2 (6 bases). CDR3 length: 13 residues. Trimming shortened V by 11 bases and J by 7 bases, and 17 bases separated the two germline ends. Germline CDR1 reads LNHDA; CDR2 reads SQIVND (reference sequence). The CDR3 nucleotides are TGTGCCGGAGGGACTTTTCGGGGCGGGGAGCTGTTTTTT. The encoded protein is CAGGTFRGGELFF. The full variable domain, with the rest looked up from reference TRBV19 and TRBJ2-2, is DGGITQSPKYLFRKEGQNVTLSCEQNLNHDAMYWYRQDPGQGLRLIYYSQIVNDFQKGDIAEGYSVSREKKESFPLTVTSAQKNPTAFYLCAGGTFRGGELFFGEGSRLTVL.

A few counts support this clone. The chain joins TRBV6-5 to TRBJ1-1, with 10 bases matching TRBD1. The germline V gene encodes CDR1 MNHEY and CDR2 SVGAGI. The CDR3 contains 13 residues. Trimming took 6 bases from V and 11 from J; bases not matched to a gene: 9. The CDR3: CASRTGGAPKAFF. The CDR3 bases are TGTGCCAGCAGGACAGGGGGCGCCCCGAAGGCTTTCTTT.